This TCR beta chain was retrieved from a study of blood T cell repertoires in COVID-19. The wider study: Samples representing acute and convalescent COVID-19 were sourced from the United States, Italy and Spain. PBMCs, B-cell-depleted T cells, or T cells provided the cDNA or gDNA that made up the material.

Original processing methods: Using reference gene primer amplification, nucleated cell counts were estimated. The table came from immunoSEQ multiplex PCR; TCRdb's copy has only in-frame clones and leaves some out. V and J calls plus clone size are reproduced from that table; the DNA served to infer D and trimming. This sample carries 75,000 to 90,000 clones, about 90% of them seen once, and the ten largest clones take approximately 0.98%. Sequenced: peripheral blood. This receptor was obtained from a woman aged 45 to 65 in a cohort sampled during active COVID-19.

DNA of the CDR3: TGTGCCAGCAGTGCAGGTAGCCGGGGGACCTACGAGCAGTACTTC. The encoded protein is CASSAGSRGTYEQYF. The chain combines TRBV2 with TRBJ2-7; TRBD2 might be the D (6 bases). The germline V gene encodes CDR1 SNHLY and CDR2 FYNNEI. V was trimmed by 4 bases and J by 2 bases, leaving 15 bases between them. The CDR3 runs to 15 residues. The entire variable domain, with the rest obtained from reference TRBV2 and TRBJ2-7, is as follows: EPEVTQTPSHQVTQMGQEVILRCVPISNHLYFYWYRQILGQKVEFLVSFYNNEISEKSEIFDDQFSVERPDGSNFTLKIRSTKLEDSAMYFCASSAGSRGTYEQYFGPGTRLTVT.